This TCR beta chain comes out of a study of vaccination and CD4 T cells after COVID-19. The wider study: Cells were stimulated with overlapping spike peptides from SARS-CoV-2, HCoV-NL63, HCoV-OC43 and HCoV-229E.

This CDR3 spans 18 amino acids. Germline CDR1 reads LNHDA; CDR2 reads SQIVND (reference sequence). The ends lost 5 bases at V and 4 bases at J; junction bases unmatched: 8. In regard to this clonotype: What it binds is not known.

Cultured CD4+ T cell DNA was sequenced using the Oncomine TCR Beta short-read assay. Scientists extracted genomic DNA from CD4+ T cells grown in culture. TCRdb itself ran the PCR reads through MiXCR, one entry per CDR3 protein. The table lists some 16,000 distinct CDR3 sequences, less than 50% of them singletons. Treatment given: roughly ten-day PBMC culture with coronavirus spike peptide pools or control peptides (ViraFEST assay). PBMCs were cultured at two million per well with roughly 9 IU/ml IL-2 and approximately 9.7 ug/ml peptide pools. This chain uses TRBV19 with TRBJ2-1, with 16 bases matching TRBD2. Sequenced material: CD4+ T cells from blood, cultured in vitro. The TCR originated in a human donor who had recovered from COVID-19. This CDR3 is CASSEGTSGRAQYNEQFF. The CDR3 DNA is TGTGCCAGTAGTGAGGGGACTAGCGGGAGGGCCCAATACAATGAGCAGTTCTTC. Full variable domain (missing parts from reference TRBV19 and TRBJ2-1): DGGITQSPKYLFRKEGQNVTLSCEQNLNHDAMYWYRQDPGQGLRLIYYSQIVNDFQKGDIAEGYSVSREKKESFPLTVTSAQKNPTAFYLCASSEGTSGRAQYNEQFFGPGTRLTVL.